The 28 T cell receptor beta chains below come from one sample, sequenced in a study of T cell repertoires in ileal Crohn's disease. Libraries were prepared by immunoSEQ multiplex PCR; TCRdb keeps only in-frame clonotypes and omits some of them. The profile shows 2,000 to 2,500 clones, 95% to 98% of them singletons. Sample: ileal tissue. The receptors here all came from an adult with Crohn's disease.

The chain carries TRBV2 and TRBJ1-5; TRBD1 matches 7 bases. The J segment lost 3 bases and the V segment lost 5 bases, leaving 7 bases of the junction unmatched. CDR1 and CDR2 (germline): SNHLY, FYNNEI. The CDR3 loop spans 15 amino acids. CDR3 in amino acids: CASSKLDRNNQPQHF. In DNA, the CDR3 is TGTGCCAGCAGTAAACTGGACAGGAACAATCAGCCCCAGCATTTT.

This chain connects TRBV10-3 to TRBJ2-2; D is undetermined. This CDR3 spans 14 amino acids. The V end lost 4 bases, the J end lost 1 base, and 7 bases lay between the germline ends. The germline gives CDR1 ENHRY, CDR2 SYGVKD. DNA for the CDR3: TGTGCCATCAGTGTGGCAGGGAACACCGGGGAGCTGTTTTTT. Translating it yields CAISVAGNTGELFF.

This chain connects TRBV5-1 to TRBJ1-6; tentatively, D is TRBD1 (5 bases). The CDR3 runs 15 residues. Deletions cut 5 bases from V and 7 bases from J, with 16 bases between. The germline V gene encodes CDR1 SGHRS and CDR2 YFSETQ. The chain's CDR3 is CASSRRTGKNSPLHF. DNA for the CDR3: TGCGCCAGCAGTCGAAGAACAGGCAAAAATTCACCCCTCCACTTT.

This clone was counted a single time. The chain links TRBV11-3 to TRBJ2-7, with D perhaps TRBD1 (6 bases). The CDR3 is 14 amino acids. Trimming shortened V by 5 bases and J by 2 bases, and 13 bases separated the two germline ends. Germline V gives CDR1 SGHNT, CDR2 YENEEA. The CDR3 protein is CASSPTGLPYEQYF. The CDR3 DNA reads TGTGCCAGCAGCCCTACAGGGCTTCCCTACGAGCAGTACTTC.

The V gene is TRBV2, the J gene TRBJ1-5; TRBD1 matches at 8 bases. The ends lost 6 bases at V and 3 bases at J; junction bases unmatched: 1. In germline, CDR1 is SNHLY, CDR2 FYNNEI. The CDR3 has 13 residues. The CDR3 nucleotides are TGTGCCAGCAGGGGACAGGCCAATCAGCCCCAGCATTTT. Its translation is CASRGQANQPQHF. The full variable domain, in which reference TRBV2 and TRBJ1-5 provide the parts outside the CDR3, is EPEVTQTPSHQVTQMGQEVILRCVPISNHLYFYWYRQILGQKVEFLVSFYNNEISEKSEIFDDQFSVERPDGSNFTLKIRSTKLEDSAMYFCASRGQANQPQHFGDGTRLSIL.

The chain carries TRBV10-3 and TRBJ2-1, with 9 bases lining up with TRBD1. Germline loops: CDR1 ENHRY, CDR2 SYGVKD. This CDR3 is 15 amino acids long. The ends lost 6 bases at V and 10 bases at J; junction bases unmatched: 13. Here the CDR3 reads CAIRDPGQGFGEQFF. CDR3 sequence (DNA): TGTGCCATCAGGGATCCGGGACAGGGATTCGGGGAGCAGTTCTTC.

The count of this clone is one. V and J are TRBV2 and TRBJ2-1; tentatively, D is TRBD1 (6 bases). V shed 3 bases and J shed 4 bases, with 10 bases lying between them. From germline, CDR1 is SNHLY and CDR2 FYNNEI. The CDR3 runs to 14 residues. As DNA, the CDR3 is TGTGCCAGCAGTGAGGCCAGGGGTTACAATGAGCAGTTCTTC. It translates to CASSEARGYNEQFF.

This chain joins TRBV6-5 and TRBJ2-2, with D unclear. From germline, CDR1 is MNHEY and CDR2 SVGAGI. The CDR3 totals 13 residues. With 1 base removed from V and 5 bases from J, the gap between germline ends came to 5 bases. DNA of the CDR3: TGTGCCAGCAGTTACTATAATACCGGGGAGCTGTTTTTT. Its translation is CASSYYNTGELFF.

The chain combines TRBV18 with TRBJ2-5, with D unresolved. Trimming took 3 bases from V and 5 from J, leaving 10 bases between them. This CDR3 contains 13 residues. Germline V CDR1 and CDR2: KGHSH, LQKENI. The CDR3 loop reads CASSPTSSETQYF. As DNA, the CDR3 is TGTGCCAGCTCACCGACTTCAAGCGAGACCCAGTACTTC.

The chain couples TRBV6-1 to TRBJ1-4, with a possible D match to TRBD1 (5 bases). The V end lost 3 bases, the J end lost 3 bases, and 8 bases lay between the germline ends. CDR3 size: 14 residues. The germline gives CDR1 MNHNS, CDR2 SASEGT. CDR3 residues: CASSEGPANEKLFF. In DNA form, the CDR3 reads TGTGCCAGCAGTGAGGGGCCAGCTAATGAAAAACTGTTTTTT.

The chain combines TRBV27 with TRBJ2-1; D is possibly TRBD1 (6 bases). From germline, CDR1 is MNHEY and CDR2 SMNVEV (reference sequence). The CDR3 covers 13 residues. The V end lost 6 bases, the J end lost 7 bases, and 13 bases lay between the germline ends. CDR3 loop: CASRIGGRNEQFF. In DNA form, the CDR3 reads TGTGCCAGCAGAATTGGGGGCCGTAATGAGCAGTTCTTC.

The chain carries TRBV5-1 and TRBJ1-2; possible D gene TRBD1, 5 bases. In germline, CDR1 is SGHRS, CDR2 YFSETQ. The CDR3 totals 16 residues. Trimming took off 5 bases at V and 1 base at J, with 18 bases between the two ends. In DNA, the CDR3 is TGCGCCAGCAGATCAAGTAAGATGACAGTTAACTATGGCTACACCTTC. This encodes CASRSSKMTVNYGYTF.

This clone has only one observation. The rearrangement joins TRBV7-8 to TRBJ1-6; D is perhaps TRBD1 (5 bases). V was pared by 1 base and J by 6 bases, with 10 bases between. CDR3 length: 15 residues. Germline values: CDR1 SGHVS, CDR2 FQNEAQ. The CDR3 nucleotides read TGTGCCAGCAGCTTAGATCGGCAGGGTAATTCACCCCTCCACTTT. Encoded protein: CASSLDRQGNSPLHF. Full variable domain (outside the CDR3, taken from reference TRBV7-8 and TRBJ1-6): GAGVSQSPRYKVAKRGQDVALRCDPISGHVSLFWYQQALGQGPEFLTYFQNEAQLDKSGLPSDRFFAERPEGSVSTLKIQRTQQEDSAVYLCASSLDRQGNSPLHFGNGTRLTVT.

The rearrangement uses TRBV7-6 and TRBJ2-1; 7 bases are a match to TRBD1. The CDR3 covers 11 residues. Germline-derived CDR1 and CDR2 are SGHVS and FNYEAQ. With V trimmed by 4 bases and J by 9 bases, 0 bases remained unmatched. The CDR3 DNA reads TGTGCCAGCAGCTCAGGGGGTGAGCAGTTCTTC. It encodes CASSSGGEQFF.

CDR3 region: CASIETANYGYTF. The CDR3 DNA sequence: TGTGCCAGCATCGAGACAGCTAACTATGGCTACACCTTC. V usage is TRBV6-1 and J usage is TRBJ1-2; the D gene is possibly TRBD1 (5 bases). The CDR3 covers 13 residues. V was clipped by 7 bases and J by 0 bases, with 9 bases between them. Germline CDR1 and CDR2: MNHNS and SASEGT.

The V call is TRBV4-2, the J call TRBJ2-7; 10 positions agree with TRBD2. The CDR3 sequence is 15 residues long. The J segment lost 2 bases and the V segment lost 1 base, leaving 2 bases of the junction unmatched. The germline V gene encodes CDR1 LGHNA and CDR2 YNFKEQ. CDR3 region: CASSQGTSGTYEQYF. CDR3 coding DNA: TGTGCCAGCAGCCAAGGGACTAGCGGCACCTACGAGCAGTACTTC.

The chain is built from TRBV7-2 and TRBJ2-7, with 7 positions matching TRBD2. Looked up from germline, CDR1 is SGHTA and CDR2 is FQGNSA. Trimming removed 2 bases from V and 3 bases from J; junction bases left unmatched: 7. This CDR3 is 15 amino acids long. In DNA, the CDR3 is TGTGCCAGCAGCTTAAAAGGAGCGGGAAGCTACGAGCAGTACTTC. It yields the protein CASSLKGAGSYEQYF. Complete variable domain (other parts from reference TRBV7-2 and TRBJ2-7): GAGVSQSPSNKVTEKGKDVELRCDPISGHTALYWYRQSLGQGLEFLIYFQGNSAPDKSGLPSDRFSAERTGGSVSTLTIQRTQQEDSAVYLCASSLKGAGSYEQYFGPGTRLTVT.

The V call is TRBV19, the J call TRBJ1-1; D is uncertain. Trimming pared 6 bases from V and 0 bases from J, leaving 17 bases between. The CDR3 runs to 16 residues. The germline CDR1 and CDR2 sequences are LNHDA and SQIVND (reference sequence). The CDR3 protein is CASSNLVPGLNTEAFF. The CDR3 coding sequence is TGTGCCAGTAGCAACCTCGTTCCGGGGTTGAACACTGAAGCTTTCTTT. The full variable domain, in which reference TRBV19 and TRBJ1-1 provide the parts outside the CDR3, is DGGITQSPKYLFRKEGQNVTLSCEQNLNHDAMYWYRQDPGQGLRLIYYSQIVNDFQKGDIAEGYSVSREKKESFPLTVTSAQKNPTAFYLCASSNLVPGLNTEAFFGQGTRLTVV.

This clone was observed once. The chain has TRBV19 and TRBJ1-5; 7 positions agree with TRBD1. The CDR3 is 14 amino acids. V was pared by 9 bases and J by 0 bases, with 5 bases of the junction left unmatched. From germline, CDR1 is LNHDA and CDR2 SQIVND (reference sequence). CDR3 in DNA: TGTGCCAGCGGACAGGCGAATAGCAATCAGCCCCAGCATTTT. It specifies CASGQANSNQPQHF.

This chain joins TRBV19 and TRBJ1-4; tentative D call: TRBD1 (6 bases). Deletions cut 6 bases from V and 0 bases from J, with 11 bases between. The CDR3 has 15 amino acids. Germline CDR1 is LNHDA and CDR2 is SQIVND (reference sequence). The CDR3 protein is CASRPGQPTNEKLFF. The DNA of the CDR3 is TGTGCCAGTAGACCAGGACAGCCAACTAATGAAAAACTGTTTTTT.

The V call is TRBV11-2, the J call TRBJ2-1, with a possible D match to TRBD1 (6 bases). Between the trimmed V and J ends, which lost 8 bases and 4 bases, there was a span of 12 bases. CDR3 length: 13 residues. CDR1 SGHAT and CDR2 FQNNGV come from the germline V gene. CDR3 bases: TGTGCCAGCGGGGGCCCTAGGTACAATGAGCAGTTCTTC. Protein product: CASGGPRYNEQFF.

V is TRBV5-1 and J is TRBJ1-1; a possible D gene is TRBD1 (6 bases). Trimming pared 0 bases from V and 0 bases from J, leaving 9 bases between. Germline V gives CDR1 SGHRS, CDR2 YFSETQ. CDR3 length equals 15 residues. Written as DNA, the CDR3 is TGCGCCAGCAGCTTGGGGGACACCATGAACACTGAAGCTTTCTTT. Translated, it gives CASSLGDTMNTEAFF.

This rearrangement joins TRBV5-4 to TRBJ2-1, with 11 bases that match TRBD2. There are 16 residues in the CDR3. The germline gives CDR1 SGHNT, CDR2 YYREEE (reference sequence). Losses at the gene ends were 4 bases for V and 0 bases for J; bases not matched to a gene: 3. The CDR3 spells CASSPTSGSSYNEQFF. The CDR3 coding sequence is TGTGCCAGCAGCCCCACTAGCGGGAGCTCCTACAATGAGCAGTTCTTC.

V and J are TRBV5-1 and TRBJ1-6, with D possibly matching TRBD1 (5 bases). V shed 5 bases and J shed 10 bases, with 16 bases lying between them. The germline CDR1 and CDR2 sequences are SGHRS and YFSETQ. This CDR3 is 14 amino acids long. In DNA, the CDR3 is TGCGCCAGCAGACCTATGGGGCCCGGCTCACCCCTCCACTTT. Translated: CASRPMGPGSPLHF.

This rearrangement joins TRBV5-4 to TRBJ1-1, with 7 bases identical to TRBD1. After removal of 4 bases from V and 1 base from J, the junction contained 4 bases not matched to a gene. This CDR3 region has 14 residues. CDR1 and CDR2 (germline): SGHNT, YYREEE (reference sequence). This CDR3 reads CASSQGQRNTEAFF. As DNA, the CDR3 is TGTGCCAGCAGCCAGGGACAGAGGAACACTGAAGCTTTCTTT.

The genes are TRBV29-1 and TRBJ1-1; tentatively, D is TRBD1 (5 bases). The germline CDR1 and CDR2 sequences are SQVTM and ANQGSEA. This CDR3 region has 16 residues. Trimming removed 7 bases at V and 0 bases at J, with 21 bases between. The CDR3 here is CSDGPRQLNLNTEAFF. DNA for the CDR3: TGCAGCGATGGCCCCCGACAGCTCAACTTGAACACTGAAGCTTTCTTT.

This clone was seen a few times. The chain links TRBV13 to TRBJ2-7, with 9 bases matching TRBD1. V shed 2 bases and J 7 bases; nucleotides not matched to a gene: 15. The germline V gene encodes CDR1 PRHDT and CDR2 FYEKMQ (reference sequence). This CDR3 region has 17 residues. CDR3 sequence: CASSLWVSGQGSREQYF. The CDR3, as DNA: TGTGCCAGCAGCTTATGGGTTTCGGGACAGGGATCTAGAGAGCAGTACTTC.

CDR3 coding DNA: TGTGCCAGCAGCCCCGACAGGGGGCTTGAGACCCAGTACTTC. Protein product: CASSPDRGLETQYF. V gene TRBV11-1 combines with J gene TRBJ2-5, with 10 bases matching TRBD1. V dropped 5 bases and J dropped 5; count of bases not matched to a gene: 5. Germline loops: CDR1 SGHAT, CDR2 FQDESV (reference sequence). The CDR3 consists of 14 residues.